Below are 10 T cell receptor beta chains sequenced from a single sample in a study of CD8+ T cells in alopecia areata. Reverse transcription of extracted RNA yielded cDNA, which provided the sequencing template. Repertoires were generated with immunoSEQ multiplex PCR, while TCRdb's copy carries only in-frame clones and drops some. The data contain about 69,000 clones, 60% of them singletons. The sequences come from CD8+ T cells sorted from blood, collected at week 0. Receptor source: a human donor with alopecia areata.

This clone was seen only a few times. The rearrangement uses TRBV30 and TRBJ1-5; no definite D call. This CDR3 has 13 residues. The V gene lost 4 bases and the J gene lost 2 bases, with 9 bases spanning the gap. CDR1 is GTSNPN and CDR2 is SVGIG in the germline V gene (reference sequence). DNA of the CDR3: TGTGCCTGGAATACTGGAGGCAATCAGCCCCAGCATTTT. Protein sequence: CAWNTGGNQPQHF.

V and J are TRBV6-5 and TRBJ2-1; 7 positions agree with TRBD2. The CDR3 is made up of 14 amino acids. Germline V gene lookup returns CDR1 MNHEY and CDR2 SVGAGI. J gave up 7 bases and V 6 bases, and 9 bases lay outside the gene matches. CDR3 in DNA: TGTGCCAGCAGCCCGGGAGGAACCGGTAATGAGCAGTTCTTC. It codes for CASSPGGTGNEQFF.

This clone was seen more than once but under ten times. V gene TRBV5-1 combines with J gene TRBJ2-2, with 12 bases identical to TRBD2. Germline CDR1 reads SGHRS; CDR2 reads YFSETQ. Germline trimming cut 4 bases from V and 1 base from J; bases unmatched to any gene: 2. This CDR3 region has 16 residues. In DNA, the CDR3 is TGCGCCAGCAGCCTGGGACTAGCGGGGAACACCGGGGAGCTGTTTTTT. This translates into CASSLGLAGNTGELFF. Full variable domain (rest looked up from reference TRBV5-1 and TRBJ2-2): KAGVTQTPRYLIKTRGQQVTLSCSPISGHRSVSWYQQTPGQGLQFLFEYFSETQRNKGNFPGRFSGRQFSNSRSEMNVSTLELGDSALYLCASSLGLAGNTGELFFGEGSRLTVL.

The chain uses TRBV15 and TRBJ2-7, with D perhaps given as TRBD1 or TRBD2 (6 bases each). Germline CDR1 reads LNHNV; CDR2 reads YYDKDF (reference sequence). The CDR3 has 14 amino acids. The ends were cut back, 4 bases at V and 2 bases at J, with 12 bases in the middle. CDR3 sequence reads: CATSKRGPTYEQYF. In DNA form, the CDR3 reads TGTGCCACCAGCAAACGGGGGCCAACCTACGAGCAGTACTTC.

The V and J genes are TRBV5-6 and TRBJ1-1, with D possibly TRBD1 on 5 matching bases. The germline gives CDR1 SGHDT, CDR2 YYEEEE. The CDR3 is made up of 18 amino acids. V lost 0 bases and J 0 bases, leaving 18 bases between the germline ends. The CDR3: CASSLVGALPYLNTEAFF. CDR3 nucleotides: TGTGCCAGCAGCTTGGTTGGGGCCTTGCCGTACTTGAACACTGAAGCTTTCTTT.

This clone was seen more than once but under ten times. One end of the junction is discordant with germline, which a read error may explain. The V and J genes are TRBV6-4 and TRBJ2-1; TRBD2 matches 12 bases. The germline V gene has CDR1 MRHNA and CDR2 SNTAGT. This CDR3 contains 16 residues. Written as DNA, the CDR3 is TGTGCCAGCAGTAACTCTCCGGGACTAGCGGGCAATGAGCAGTTCTTC. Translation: CASSNSPGLAGNEQFF.

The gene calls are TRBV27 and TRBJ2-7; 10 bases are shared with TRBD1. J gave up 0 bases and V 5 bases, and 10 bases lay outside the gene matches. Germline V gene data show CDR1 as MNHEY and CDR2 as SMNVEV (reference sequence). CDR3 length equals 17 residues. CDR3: CASSPPSGTGDSYEQYF. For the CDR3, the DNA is TGTGCCAGCAGTCCCCCGTCCGGGACAGGGGACTCCTACGAGCAGTACTTC.

The CDR3 DNA reads as TGCAGCGTTGAAGATGGGAGGGACACTGAAGCTTTCTTT. This translates into CSVEDGRDTEAFF. V usage is TRBV29-1 and J usage is TRBJ1-1; D not certain. This CDR3 is 13 amino acids long. Trimming took 0 bases from V and 3 from J, leaving 8 bases between them. Germline CDR1 SQVTM, CDR2 ANQGSEA.

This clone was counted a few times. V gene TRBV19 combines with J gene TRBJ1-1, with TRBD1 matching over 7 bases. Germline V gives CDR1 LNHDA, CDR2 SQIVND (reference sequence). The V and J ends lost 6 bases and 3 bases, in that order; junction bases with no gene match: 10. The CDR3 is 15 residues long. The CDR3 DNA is TGTGCCAGTAGGAAACTAGGGGGCTTGGACACTGAAGCTTTCTTT. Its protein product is CASRKLGGLDTEAFF. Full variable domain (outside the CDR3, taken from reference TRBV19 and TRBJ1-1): DGGITQSPKYLFRKEGQNVTLSCEQNLNHDAMYWYRQDPGQGLRLIYYSQIVNDFQKGDIAEGYSVSREKKESFPLTVTSAQKNPTAFYLCASRKLGGLDTEAFFGQGTRLTVV.

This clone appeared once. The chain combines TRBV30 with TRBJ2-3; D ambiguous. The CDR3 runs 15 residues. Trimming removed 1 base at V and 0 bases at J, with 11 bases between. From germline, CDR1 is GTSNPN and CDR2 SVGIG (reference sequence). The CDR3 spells CAWSGLAVSTDTQYF. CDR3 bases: TGTGCCTGGAGTGGTTTGGCAGTGAGCACAGATACGCAGTATTTT.